This T cell receptor (beta chain) came from a study of blood T cell repertoires in COVID-19 (dated by TCRdb to between 2020 and 2021). At the level of the whole study: Collaborator samples came from the United States, Italy and Spain and covered acute and convalescent phases of COVID-19. The prospective study material was composed of cDNA or gDNA derived from T cells, B-cell-depleted T cells, or PBMCs. The dataset comprised deeply sampled blood TCRbeta repertoires from subjects exposed to, actively infected with, or recovered from COVID-19. A freely available public database, intended as a resource for researchers studying the immune response to SARS-CoV-2, is where the repertoires were released. Samples came from the ongoing ImmuneRACE study (first 160 participants) plus 1,254 subjects from 6 global collaborators. Sample metadata almost always included a de-identified subject ID, COVID-19 status, age in years and sex. Where available, HLA class I and class II types were taken from metadata supplied by the sample provider and were not determined by assay-based typing.

One collaborating source in Seattle enrolled patients during active infection and followed them longitudinally through the course of disease. Collaborating institutions collected whole blood in K2EDTA tubes following their own protocols. For TCRbeta analysis, collaborators shipped samples as frozen whole blood, isolated PBMCs, or DNA extracted from either of those sample types. Study-wide findings and limitations: The amount of clinical and demographic metadata varied by source and participant and was provided uncurated.

The immunoSEQ Assay, a bias-controlled multiplex PCR, was used to amplify TCRbeta CDR3 regions from genomic DNA. Per the source publication's procedure: The number of nucleated cells in each sample was estimated from the amplification of reference gene primers within the assay. Sequence reads were collapsed and filtered to measure the absolute abundance of every unique TCRbeta CDR3 rearrangement. For each sample, productive Simpson clonality was calculated by taking the square root of Simpson's diversity index across productive rearrangements. TCRdb holds this immuneACCESS table with in-frame rearrangements only. Some clones are missing; in checked studies, unresolved V genes explain under half, and the rest has no known cause. The DNA gave D and trimming, while V, J and clone size come from that table. For this sample there are 150,000 to 170,000 clones; 80% to 90% appear just once. The top ten clones comprise 8.3% of the sample.

The germline ends are 5 bases apart after V is trimmed by 3 bases and J by 4 bases. Including the terminal cysteine and phenylalanine, the CDR3 comprises 12 residues. This entry keeps only the CDR3 DNA: 36 bases, framed from base 1. The germline V gene sets CDR1 to SGDLS and CDR2 to YYNGEE. Of note for this clone: Its antigen specificity is not known. No base quality information exists; no much larger clone differs at one position.

This receptor was taken from a woman in her sixties with COVID-19, enrolled during active disease. The sequenced material came from peripheral blood. The chain couples TRBV9 to TRBJ1-3; the D gene is unclear. The DNA is TGTGCCAGCAGCGGCCGGGGAAACACCATATATTTT. The resulting protein is CASSGRGNTIYF.